Below, one T cell receptor beta chain is given with its context. Its specificity is not known. The source of the sample is a study of early T cells in non-severe SARS-CoV-2 infection. Overall study results and limits: Anti-spike CD8 responses were favored by VDJdb matching, which missed private and CD4 specificities.

cDNA molecules, individually, were tagged with unique molecular identifiers. TCRdb independently ran MiXCR on the 5' RACE reads; one entry per CDR3 protein. The table includes some 58,000 distinct CDR3 sequences, about an eighth detected once. Germline lookup yields CDR1 ENHRY and CDR2 SYGVKD. The CDR3 consists of 15 residues. Trimming left V 5 bases short and J 0 bases short, with 13 bases between. This receptor was taken from an adult who was a healthcare worker with PCR-confirmed SARS-CoV-2 infection or an uninfected control (not recorded which). The sequenced sample consisted of whole blood. The V and J genes are TRBV10-3 and TRBJ1-1; tentatively, D is TRBD1 (6 bases). The CDR3 DNA sequence: TGTGCCATCAGTAAGGGACATGGAATGAACACTGAAGCTTTCTTT. Protein product: CAISKGHGMNTEAFF.